Given below is one T cell receptor beta chain in context. Its target is not known. The germline V and J ends were trimmed by 4 bases and 6 bases, with 15 bases remaining between them. The CDR3 extends over 15 amino acids. The data were obtained in a study of spatial heterogeneity in lung cancer. The overall study: The count of detected beta-chain sequences consistently exceeded that of alpha-chain sequences. The average appearance count of each unique TCR and UMI combination in raw reads was more than 9.5. Study-wide points: Tumor mutation count correlated with how many alpha and beta TCRs expanded intratumorally.

Every individual TCR cDNA molecule carried its own unique molecular identifier, which allowed correction of PCR and sequencing errors. TCRdb reprocessed the 5' RACE reads via MiXCR and lists one record per CDR3 protein. Of some 23,000 distinct CDR3 sequences detected, about 6.8% appear once; the ten largest clones hold 10%. The time point was: sample taken at primary tumor resection. Whole RNA came from tumor, nontumor lung or frozen PBMC and was sequenced without being sorted. The source of this sequence is a male donor with early-stage non-small cell lung cancer. V gene TRBV12-3 or TRBV12-4 combines with J gene TRBJ1-4; possibly TRBD1 for D (6 bases). The sample in question was lung tumor tissue, obtained at surgery. The CDR3 coding sequence is TGTGCCAGCAGTTGGGGCCCCGGGGGCGATGAAAAACTGTTTTTT. It codes for CASSWGPGGDEKLFF.